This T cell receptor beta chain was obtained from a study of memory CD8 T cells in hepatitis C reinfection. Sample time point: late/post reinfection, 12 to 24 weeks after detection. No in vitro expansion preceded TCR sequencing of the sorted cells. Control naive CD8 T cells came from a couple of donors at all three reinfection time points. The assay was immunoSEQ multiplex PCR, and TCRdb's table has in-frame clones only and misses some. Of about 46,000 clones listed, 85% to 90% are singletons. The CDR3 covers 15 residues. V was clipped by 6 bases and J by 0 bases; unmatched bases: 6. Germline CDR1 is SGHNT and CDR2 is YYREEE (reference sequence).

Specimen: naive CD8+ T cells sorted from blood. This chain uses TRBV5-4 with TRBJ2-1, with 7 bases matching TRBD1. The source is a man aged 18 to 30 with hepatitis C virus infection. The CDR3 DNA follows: TGTGCCAGCACCCTTGGGGACAGCTCCTACAATGAGCAGTTCTTC. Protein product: CASTLGDSSYNEQFF.